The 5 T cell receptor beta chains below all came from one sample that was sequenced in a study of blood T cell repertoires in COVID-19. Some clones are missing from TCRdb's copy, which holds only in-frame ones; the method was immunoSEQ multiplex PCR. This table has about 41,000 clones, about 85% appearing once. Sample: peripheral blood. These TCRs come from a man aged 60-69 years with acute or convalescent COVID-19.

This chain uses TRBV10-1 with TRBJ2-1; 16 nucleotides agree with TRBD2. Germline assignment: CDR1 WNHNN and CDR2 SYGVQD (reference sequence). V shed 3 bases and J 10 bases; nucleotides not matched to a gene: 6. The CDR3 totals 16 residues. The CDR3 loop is CASSDPGTSGGGEQFF. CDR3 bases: TGCGCCAGCAGTGATCCCGGGACTAGCGGGGGGGGAGAGCAGTTCTTC.

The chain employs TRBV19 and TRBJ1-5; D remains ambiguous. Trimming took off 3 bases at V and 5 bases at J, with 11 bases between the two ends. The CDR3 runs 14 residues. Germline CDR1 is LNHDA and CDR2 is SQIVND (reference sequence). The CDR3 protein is CASSIGTVDQPQHF. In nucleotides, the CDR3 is TGTGCCAGTAGTATCGGAACAGTCGATCAGCCCCAGCATTTT.

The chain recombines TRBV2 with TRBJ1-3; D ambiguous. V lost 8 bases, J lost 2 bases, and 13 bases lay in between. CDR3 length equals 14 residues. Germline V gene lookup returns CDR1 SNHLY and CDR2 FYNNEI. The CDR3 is CASADIQAGNTIYF. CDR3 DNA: TGTGCCAGCGCCGACATACAAGCTGGAAACACCATATATTTT.

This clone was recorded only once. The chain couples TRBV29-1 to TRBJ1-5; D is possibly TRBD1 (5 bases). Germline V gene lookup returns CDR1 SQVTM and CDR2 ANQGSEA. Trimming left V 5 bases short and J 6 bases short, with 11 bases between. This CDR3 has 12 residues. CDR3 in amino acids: CSVQRGTQPQHF. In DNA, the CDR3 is TGCAGCGTTCAACGGGGGACTCAGCCCCAGCATTTT. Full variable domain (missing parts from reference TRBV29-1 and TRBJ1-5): SAVISQKPSRDICQRGTSLTIQCQVDSQVTMMFWYRQQPGQSLTLIATANQGSEATYESGFVIDKFPISRPNLTFSTLTVSNMSPEDSSIYLCSVQRGTQPQHFGDGTRLSIL.

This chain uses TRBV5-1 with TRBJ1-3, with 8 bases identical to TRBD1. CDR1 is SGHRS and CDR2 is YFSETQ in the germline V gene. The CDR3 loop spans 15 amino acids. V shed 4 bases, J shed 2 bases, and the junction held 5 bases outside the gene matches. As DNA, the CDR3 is TGCGCCAGCAGCCCTCAGGGGGCAGCTGGAAACACCATATATTTT. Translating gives CASSPQGAAGNTIYF.